Sequencing of this TCR beta chain was carried out in a study of CD4 T cells in relation to SARS-CoV-2 and coronaviruses. Worth noting for this clone: Its antigen is unknown.

Data came from immunoSEQ multiplex PCR; TCRdb stores just in-frame clones and leaves some out. The table shows fewer than 35,000 clones, with around 76% occurring only once. The germline V gene encodes CDR1 SGHRS and CDR2 YFSETQ. This CDR3 is 15 amino acids long. Trimming left V 0 bases short and J 0 bases short, with 7 bases between. This TCR was recovered from an adult with COVID-19. The rearrangement joins TRBV5-1 to TRBJ1-3; the D gene is possibly TRBD1 (5 bases). The sample comprised memory CD4+ T cells from PBMCs, cultured in vitro. As DNA, the CDR3 is TGCGCCAGCAGCTTGGGAGGGACCTCTGGAAACACCATATATTTT. Translating it yields CASSLGGTSGNTIYF.